Following are 9 T cell receptor beta chains from one sample sequenced in a study of blood T cell repertoires in COVID-19. Clones were read by immunoSEQ multiplex PCR, and TCRdb kept only the in-frame ones, dropping some. The sample records fewer than 40,000 clones, about 87% being singletons. Sequenced material: peripheral blood. These receptors were collected from a man between 60 and 70 years old with active COVID-19.

The chain combines TRBV28 with TRBJ1-2; 11 nucleotides align to TRBD1. Germline CDR1 and CDR2: MDHEN and SYDVKM. After removal of 5 bases from V and 4 bases from J, the junction contained 6 bases not matched to a gene. The CDR3 covers 15 residues. The CDR3 protein is CASSRWTGGAYGYTF. The CDR3 nucleotides are TGTGCCAGCAGTCGATGGACAGGGGGCGCCTATGGCTACACCTTC.

This chain connects TRBV5-8 to TRBJ2-3; 10 positions match TRBD2. This CDR3 region has 16 residues. Germline assignment: CDR1 SGHTS and CDR2 YDEGEE. The V segment lost 4 bases and the J segment 6 bases; nucleotides outside the gene matches: 11. CDR3: CASSRGSGRAVDTQYF. The DNA for the CDR3 is TGTGCCAGCAGCCGAGGAAGCGGGAGGGCCGTGGATACGCAGTATTTT. Based on the CDR3 plus reference TRBV5-8 and TRBJ2-3, the full variable domain is EAGVTQSPTHLIKTRGQQATLRCSPISGHTSVYWYQQALGLGLQFLLWYDEGEERNRGNFPPRFSGRQFPNYSSELNVNALELEDSALYLCASSRGSGRAVDTQYFGPGTRLTVL.

The V and J genes are TRBV15 and TRBJ1-2, with TRBD1 identical over 7 bases. Per germline, CDR1 LNHNV and CDR2 YYDKDF (reference sequence). The ends lost 5 bases at V and 4 bases at J; junction bases unmatched: 13. This CDR3 contains 16 residues. DNA for the CDR3: TGTGCCACCAGCCCGGCTACAGGGGCGCCCGGCTATGGCTACACCTTC. This translates into CATSPATGAPGYGYTF.

This chain joins TRBV19 and TRBJ1-1; 8 bases fit TRBD1. CDR1 is LNHDA and CDR2 is SQIVND in the germline V gene (reference sequence). The CDR3 totals 16 residues. Unmatched junction bases numbered 17, after V lost 10 bases and J lost 4 bases. CDR3 nucleotide sequence: TGTGCCACCTCCCGACAGGGGACGATGGGAGGCACTGAAGCTTTCTTT. Its protein product is CATSRQGTMGGTEAFF.

This clone is medium-sized by share. This chain links TRBV29-1 with TRBJ2-7; TRBD1 matches 8 bases. This CDR3 has 15 residues. Germline V CDR1 and CDR2: SQVTM, ANQGSEA. Trimming at V came to 2 bases and at J to 7 bases, leaving 13 bases not matched to a gene. CDR3 sequence reads: CSVETSGQVEEEQYF. CDR3 nucleotide sequence: TGCAGCGTTGAAACATCGGGACAGGTAGAGGAAGAGCAGTACTTC.

The V gene is TRBV12-3 or TRBV12-4, the J gene TRBJ2-3, with D unclear. Trimming removed 10 bases at V and 4 bases at J, with 15 bases between. This CDR3 comprises 13 residues. The CDR3 DNA is TGTGCCACCGACTCGCCTCAGTCAGATACGCAGTATTTT. This translates into CATDSPQSDTQYF.

This chain connects TRBV13 to TRBJ2-2; TRBD2 agrees at 12 bases. V shed 3 bases and J 3 bases; nucleotides not matched to a gene: 2. CDR1 PRHDT and CDR2 FYEKMQ come from the germline V gene (reference sequence). The CDR3 sequence is 16 residues long. The CDR3 region has the DNA TGTGCCAGCAGCTTCCCTAGCGGGAGGGACACCGGGGAGCTGTTTTTT. This encodes CASSFPSGRDTGELFF.

The chain has TRBV6-1 and TRBJ2-7; D possibly corresponds to TRBD2 (6 bases). CDR3 size: 16 residues. CDR1 and CDR2 (germline): MNHNS, SASEGT. Trimming cost V 2 bases and J 2 bases, with 16 bases left between them. CDR3 DNA: TGTGCCAGCAGTGAAAATCGGGCGAGACTAGCCTACGAGCAGTACTTC. It codes for CASSENRARLAYEQYF.

The J gene is TRBJ2-1, the V gene TRBV7-2; TRBD1 aligns across 12 bases. This CDR3 is built from 15 residues. The germline V gene encodes CDR1 SGHTA and CDR2 FQGNSA. The V gene end was trimmed by 4 bases and the J gene end by 11 bases; junction bases not matched to a gene: 9. CDR3 sequence (DNA): TGTGCCAGCAGCTCCCGGGACAGGGGGCTGAGGAAGCAGTTCTTC. As protein: CASSSRDRGLRKQFF.